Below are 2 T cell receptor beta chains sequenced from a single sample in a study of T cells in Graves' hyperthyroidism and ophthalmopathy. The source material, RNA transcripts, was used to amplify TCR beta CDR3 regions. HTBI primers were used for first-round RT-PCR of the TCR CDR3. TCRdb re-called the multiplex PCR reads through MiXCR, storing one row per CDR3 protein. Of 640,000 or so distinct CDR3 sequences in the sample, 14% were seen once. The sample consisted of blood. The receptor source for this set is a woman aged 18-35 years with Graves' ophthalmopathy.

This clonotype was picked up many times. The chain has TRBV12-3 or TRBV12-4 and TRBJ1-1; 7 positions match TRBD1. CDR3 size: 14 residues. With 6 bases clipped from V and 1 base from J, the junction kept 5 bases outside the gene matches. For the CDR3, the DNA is TGTGCCAGCAGGGGAGGGACAGCGAACACTGAAGCTTTCTTT. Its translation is CASRGGTANTEAFF.

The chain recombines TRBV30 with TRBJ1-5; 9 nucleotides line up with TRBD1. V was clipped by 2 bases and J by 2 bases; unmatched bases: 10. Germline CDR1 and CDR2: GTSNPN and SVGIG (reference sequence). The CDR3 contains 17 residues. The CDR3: CAWSLGVGQGGNQPQHF. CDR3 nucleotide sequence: TGTGCCTGGAGTTTAGGGGTGGGACAGGGAGGCAATCAGCCCCAGCATTTT.